This record looks at one T cell receptor (beta chain) sequence and its context. Its target is not known. Sequencing was performed with immunoSEQ multiplex PCR; in TCRdb, only in-frame clones are kept and a portion is missing. The table has 98,000 or so clones, almost 90% seen once. The ends were cut back, 4 bases at V and 2 bases at J, with 9 bases in the middle. The CDR3 covers 13 residues. Germline V CDR1 and CDR2: SGHTA, FQGNSA. The entry originates in a study of Tregs in tolerant kidney transplant recipients. Findings and caveats of the study: Expanding Tregs on activated donor B cells appeared to best identify donor-specific TCRbeta clones.

The TCR originated in a human donor who received a combined kidney and bone marrow transplant. The sample in question was CD4+ T cells from blood, obtained before the transplant. The gene calls are TRBV7-2 and TRBJ2-7; D not certain. CDR3 nucleotide sequence: TGTGCCAGCAGCTCCTTCCCTACCTACGAGCAGTACTTC. Translation: CASSSFPTYEQYF.